The TCR beta chain under discussion was sequenced for a study of CD8 T cells in ankylosing spondylitis. The study, taken as a whole, reports: One TCR beta motif, made up of under ten highly homologous variants, appeared characteristic of ankylosing spondylitis blood.

From the 5' RACE reads, TCRdb called clonotypes with MiXCR, one entry per CDR3 protein. The repertoire holds 340,000 or so distinct CDR3 sequences, with approximately 15% as singletons. About this clonotype itself: Its cognate antigen is unknown.

CDR3 length: 16 amino acids. The source of this sequence is a male donor with ankylosing spondylitis or in good health (not recorded which). The sequenced sample was blood, either unsorted or a sorted T cell fraction (not recorded which). The chain couples TRBV22-1 to TRBJ2-2; the table names TRBD2, a call not compared with the DNA. TRBV22-1 is given as a pseudogene. The CDR3: CPLGGASDYNTGELFF. DNA for the CDR3: TGTCCTCTCGGAGGGGCTAGCGACTATAACACCGGGGAGCTGTTTTTT.